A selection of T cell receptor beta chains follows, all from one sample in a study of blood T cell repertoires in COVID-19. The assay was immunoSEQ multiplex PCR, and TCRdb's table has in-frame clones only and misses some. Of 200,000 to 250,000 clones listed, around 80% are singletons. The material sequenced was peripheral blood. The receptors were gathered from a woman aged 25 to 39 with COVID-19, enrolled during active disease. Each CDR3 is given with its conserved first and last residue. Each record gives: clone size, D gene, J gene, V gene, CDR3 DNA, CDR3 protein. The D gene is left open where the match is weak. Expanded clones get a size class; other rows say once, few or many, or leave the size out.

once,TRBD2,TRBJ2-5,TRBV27,TGTGCCAGCAGTATAGCGGGAGGGCAACGAGAGACCCAGTACTTC,CASSIAGGQRETQYF
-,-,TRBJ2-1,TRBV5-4,TGTGCCAGCAGCGGTCAGGACAGATTTTCGTATGAGCAGTTCTTC,CASSGQDRFSYEQFF
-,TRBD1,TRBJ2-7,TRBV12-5,TGTGCTAGTGGTTTGACAGGGGGCGGCAAGCAGTACTTC,CASGLTGGGKQYF
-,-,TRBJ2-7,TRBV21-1,TGTGCCAGCATACAGGGTAAGGAGCAGTACTTC,CASIQGKEQYF
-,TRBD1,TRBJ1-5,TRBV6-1,TGTGCCAGCAGTGTTAGGCCCCCGGGACAGGGGATTCAGCCCCAGCATTTT,CASSVRPPGQGIQPQHF
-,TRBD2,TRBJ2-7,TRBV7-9,TGTGCCAGCAGCTTATTCGGTCCGGGAGGTGATTACGAGCAGTACTTC,CASSLFGPGGDYEQYF
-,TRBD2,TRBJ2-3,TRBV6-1,TGTGCCAGCAGTGAAGCGGGGGGGAGTTTTGGAGATACGCAGTATTTT,CASSEAGGSFGDTQYF
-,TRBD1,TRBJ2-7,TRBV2,TGTGCCAGCAGTTCCGGGACAGGTCACGAGCAGTACTTC,CASSSGTGHEQYF
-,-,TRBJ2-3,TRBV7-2,TGTGCCAGCAGTTCCGGGATAGATACGCAGTATTTT,CASSSGIDTQYF
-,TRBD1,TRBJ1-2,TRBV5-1,TGCGCCAGCAGCGTGGAGGGGGCTCTGGGCTACACCTTC,CASSVEGALGYTF
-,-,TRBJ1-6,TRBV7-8,TGTGCCAGCAGCCAGTCGGGACTCTATAATTCACCCCTCCACTTT,CASSQSGLYNSPLHF
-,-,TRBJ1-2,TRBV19,TGTGCCAGTACCCCACGGGAGCATAGGGGCTACACCTTC,CASTPREHRGYTF
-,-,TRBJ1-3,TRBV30,TGTGCCTGGAAGGGGCAATCACTCTCTGGAAACACCATATATTTT,CAWKGQSLSGNTIYF
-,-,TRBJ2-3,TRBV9,TGTGCCAGCAGCGTAGAAACAGAGAGGGAAGCGCAGTATTTT,CASSVETEREAQYF
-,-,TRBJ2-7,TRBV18,TGTGCCAGCTCACCAGGGTCCAGGGGTTACGAGCAGTACTTC,CASSPGSRGYEQYF
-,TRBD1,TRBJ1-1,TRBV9,TGTGCCAGCAGCTCGGGACAGGGGGCAAACACTGAAGCTTTCTTT,CASSSGQGANTEAFF
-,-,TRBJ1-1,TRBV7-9,TGTGCCAGCAGCTTATTCTCTACTGAAGCTTTCTTT,CASSLFSTEAFF
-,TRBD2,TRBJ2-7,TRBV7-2,TGTGCCAGCAGCCCCTCTAGCGGGTCCTACGAGCAGTACTTC,CASSPSSGSYEQYF
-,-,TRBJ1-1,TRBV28,TGTGCCAGCGTAAATTCAGGGGCCGACACTGAAGCTTTCTTT,CASVNSGADTEAFF
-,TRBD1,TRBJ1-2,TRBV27,TGTGCCAGCAGTGTTCTCAGGGGGCATGGCTACACCTTC,CASSVLRGHGYTF
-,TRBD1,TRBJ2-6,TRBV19,TGTGCCAGTAGTTCCCGGACAGGGGAGGCCCTCGGGGCCAACGTCCTGACTTTC,CASSSRTGEALGANVLTF
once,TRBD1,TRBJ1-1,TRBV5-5,TGTGCCAGCAGTAGGGGGACAGGGGGCACTGAAGCTTTCTTT,CASSRGTGGTEAFF
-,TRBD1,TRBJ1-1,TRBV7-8,TGTGCCAGCAGCCCGAACTGGGACAGATTCACTGAAGCTTTCTTT,CASSPNWDRFTEAFF
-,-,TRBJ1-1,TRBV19,TGTGCCAGTAGTATCGACGGAGAACTTGAAGCTTTCTTT,CASSIDGELEAFF
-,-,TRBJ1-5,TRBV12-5,TGTGCTAGTGGTGAGGGACACCGACCCAATCAGCCCCAGCATTTT,CASGEGHRPNQPQHF
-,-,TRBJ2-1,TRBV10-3,TGTGCCATCAGATCGGACAGAGACAATGAGCAGTTCTTC,CAIRSDRDNEQFF
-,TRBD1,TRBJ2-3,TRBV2,TGTGCCAGCAATCGGGACAGACACACAGATACGCAGTATTTT,CASNRDRHTDTQYF
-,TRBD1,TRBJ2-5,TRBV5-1,TGCGCCAGCAGCTTCACAGGGGTCGGCGGGGAGACCCAGTACTTC,CASSFTGVGGETQYF
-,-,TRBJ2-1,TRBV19,TGTGCCAGTAGTATAGGGCGGGACGTGGGCAATGAGCAGTTCTTC,CASSIGRDVGNEQFF
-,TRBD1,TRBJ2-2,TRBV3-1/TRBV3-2,TGTGCCAGCAGCCTGGGACAGGGGGCCGGGGAGCTGTTTTTT,CASSLGQGAGELFF
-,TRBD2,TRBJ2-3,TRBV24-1,TGTGCCACCAGTGACGTCCTTGTACTAGCGGGCCCTTATACGCAGTATTTT,CATSDVLVLAGPYTQYF
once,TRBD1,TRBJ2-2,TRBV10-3,TGTGCCATCAGTGAGTCGAGGGACAGAGGCGGGGAGCTGTTTTTT,CAISESRDRGGELFF
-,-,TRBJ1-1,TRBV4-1,TGCGCCAGCAGCCAAGAATTCCGGACGGGGGGCACTGAAGCTTTCTTT,CASSQEFRTGGTEAFF
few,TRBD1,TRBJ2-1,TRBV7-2,TGTGCCAGCAGCGGATCGTTCACAGGGGTGTCCTACAATGAGCAGTTCTTC,CASSGSFTGVSYNEQFF
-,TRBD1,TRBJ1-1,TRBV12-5,TGTGCTAGTGGTTCGGACAGGGGCAGGACTGAAGCTTTCTTT,CASGSDRGRTEAFF
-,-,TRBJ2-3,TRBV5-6,TGTGCCAGCAGCTTGGGCGGAGGGGATCCAGATACGCAGTATTTT,CASSLGGGDPDTQYF
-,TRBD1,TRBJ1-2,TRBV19,TGTGCCAGTAGTCCGACAGGGGTGGTAAACTATGGCTACACCTTC,CASSPTGVVNYGYTF
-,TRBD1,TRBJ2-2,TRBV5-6,TGTGCCAGCAGTCGAGACAGGGGTGAATTCACCGGGGAGCTGTTTTTT,CASSRDRGEFTGELFF
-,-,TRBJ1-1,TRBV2,TGTGCCAGCAGTAAGGACACAACCTTGATCACTGAAGCTTTCTTT,CASSKDTTLITEAFF
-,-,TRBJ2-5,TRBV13,TGTGCCAGCAGCTTAACGGGAGTGGAGACCCAGTACTTC,CASSLTGVETQYF
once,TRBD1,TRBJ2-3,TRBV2,TGTGCCAGCAGTCGAGCAGGGGGCGACACAGATACGCAGTATTTT,CASSRAGGDTDTQYF
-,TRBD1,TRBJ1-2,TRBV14,TGTGCCAGCAGCCAAGGGACAGGCTATGGCTACACCTTC,CASSQGTGYGYTF
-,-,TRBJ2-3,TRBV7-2,TGTGCCAGCAGCTTAGATGGCAACACAGATACGCAGTATTTT,CASSLDGNTDTQYF
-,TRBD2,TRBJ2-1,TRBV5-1,TGCGCCAGCAGCTTGGGCGGGAGGGCCTACAATGAGCAGTTCTTC,CASSLGGRAYNEQFF
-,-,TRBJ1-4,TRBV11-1,TGTGCCAGCAGCTTCCGGGGGGGCGAAAAACTGTTTTTT,CASSFRGGEKLFF